The T cell receptor (beta chain) described here comes from a study of cytomegalovirus exposure and HLA in healthy donors. Overall study context: As released early, the data held approximately 80 million unique TCRs from HLA-typed donors.

Broader study findings: In an earlier analysis, most TCR beta V segments were productive about 87% or about 30% of the time. The records held CMV serostatus as the only immune exposure information.

In the PCR, 60 Vbeta and 13 Jbeta primers were used. Some clones are missing from TCRdb's copy, which holds only in-frame ones; the method was immunoSEQ multiplex PCR. There are tens of thousands of clones in the sample; about 74% occur only once, and over 13% lies in the top ten. Comments on this clone: The antigen is unknown.

Sequencing was performed on PBMCs. The source is a woman in her forties or fifties in good health and CMV-seropositive.

CDR3 amino acids: CATGVFAGRETQYF. In DNA, the CDR3 is TGTGCCACTGGGGTTTTCGCGGGTCGGGAGACCCAGTACTTC. The V gene is TRBV19, the J gene TRBJ2-5; a weak D match, TRBD2 (5 bases). V lost 10 bases, J lost 5 bases, and 20 bases lay in between. There are 14 residues in the CDR3. CDR1 and CDR2 from the germline V gene are LNHDA and SQIVND (reference sequence).